The rows below give T cell receptor beta chains drawn from one sample of a study of vaccination effects on CD4 cells after COVID-19. Clones were read by immunoSEQ multiplex PCR, and TCRdb kept only the in-frame ones, dropping some. Of some 30,000 clones listed, around 70% are singletons. No antigen is known for these receptors. The specimen comprised CD4+ T cells from PBMCs cultured without peptide, sampled after COVID-19 vaccination. The receptors come from a human donor who received a COVID-19 vaccine. Both conserved end residues are part of each CDR3. The D gene is left open where the match is weak. Size tells how often a clone was seen (once, few, many) or the class of an expanded clone, and some rows leave it out.

j_call d_call v_call clone_size cdr3_nt cdr3_aa
TRBJ1-1 TRBD1 TRBV5-6 - TGTGCCAGCAGCTTGGGACAGGGGCTGACTGAAGCTTTCTTT CASSLGQGLTEAFF
TRBJ2-1 - TRBV4-2 - TGTGCCAGCAGCCAAGAGGGGGCCGGTGACAATGAGCAGTTCTTC CASSQEGAGDNEQFF
TRBJ2-5 - TRBV3-1/TRBV3-2 once TGTGCCAGCAGCCCCTCATCCCCTCTGGGGACCCAGTACTTC CASSPSSPLGTQYF
TRBJ2-5 TRBD1 TRBV2 - TGTGCCAGCAGTGAACAGGGACAGTCCAAAGAGACCCAGTACTTC CASSEQGQSKETQYF
TRBJ1-2 TRBD1 TRBV28 few TGTGCCAGCAGTCAGGGGGCCTCTAACTATGGCTACACCTTC CASSQGASNYGYTF
TRBJ2-5 - TRBV11-2 - TGTGCCAGCAGCTTAGATCCGGGGTTCTTCGCGACCCAGTACTTC CASSLDPGFFATQYF
TRBJ1-6 - TRBV28 - TGTGCCAGCAGTTTATCGAATCTGGTTCCCCTCCACTTT CASSLSNLVPLHF
TRBJ1-2 TRBD1 TRBV7-2 medium-sized TGTGCCAGCAGCCCCTATCGGACTCACAGGGGAGGCTACACCTTC CASSPYRTHRGGYTF
TRBJ2-3 TRBD2 TRBV10-3 - TGTGCCGCTAGCGGGAGCGTGATAGATACGCAGTATTTT CAASGSVIDTQYF
TRBJ2-1 TRBD2 TRBV3-1/TRBV3-2 - TGTGCCACCTCCATAGCGGGAAGCAGGCAGTTCTTC CATSIAGSRQFF
TRBJ1-1 - TRBV12-3/TRBV12-4 - TGTGCCAGCAGCCGTTTCGAGGGGACTGAAGCTTTCTTT CASSRFEGTEAFF
TRBJ2-3 - TRBV19 few TGTGCCAGTAGTATAGAGGGGTACGTGACAGATACGCAGTATTTT CASSIEGYVTDTQYF
TRBJ2-5 - TRBV10-3 - TGTGCCATCAGTGCCGATCTAGTCGGAGAGACCCAGTACTTC CAISADLVGETQYF
TRBJ2-1 TRBD2 TRBV9 - TGTGCCAGCAGCGTAGAGCTAGCGGGGGGGCGTCGGGAGCAGTTCTTC CASSVELAGGRREQFF
TRBJ2-2 TRBD2 TRBV19 - TGTGCCAGTGAACTAGCGGGGGTAGGGACCGGGGAGCTGTTTTTT CASELAGVGTGELFF
TRBJ2-1 TRBD2 TRBV5-1 - TGCGCCAGCAGCCTGGCCCTCGGACTAGCGGACTCCTACAATGAGCAGTTCTTC CASSLALGLADSYNEQFF
TRBJ1-1 - TRBV28 - TGTGCCAGCAGTTTGGGAGGGGTGAACACTGAAGCTTTCTTT CASSLGGVNTEAFF
TRBJ2-7 TRBD2 TRBV27 - TGTGCCAGCAGTTCCCTGGGAGTAGCGGGCTCCTACGAGCAGTACTTC CASSSLGVAGSYEQYF
TRBJ2-7 TRBD1 TRBV7-2 - TGTGCCAGCCGTTGGACAGGGGGCACCTACGAGCAGTACTTC CASRWTGGTYEQYF
TRBJ2-5 - TRBV30 - TGTGCCTGGAGTGTACAAGAGACCCAGTACTTC CAWSVQETQYF
TRBJ1-3 - TRBV14 few TGTGCCAGCAGTCCCTTGGGGCCTGGAAACACCATATATTTT CASSPLGPGNTIYF
TRBJ1-1 TRBD1 TRBV14 - TGTGCCACTCACTCTAGAAGGGAGGGGGCCAGAAACACTGAAGCTTTCTTT CATHSRREGARNTEAFF
TRBJ2-7 TRBD2 TRBV3-1/TRBV3-2 once TGTGCCAGCAGCCAAGTTGCGGGAGGGCCCCACGAGCAGTACTTC CASSQVAGGPHEQYF
TRBJ2-2 - TRBV19 - TGTGCCAGTAGCACCCTTATGAGGGGTAACACCGGGGAGCTGTTTTTT CASSTLMRGNTGELFF
TRBJ1-1 - TRBV7-2 - TGTGCCAGCAGCTTACAGGTTCGACCTGAAGCTTTCTTT CASSLQVRPEAFF
TRBJ1-6 - TRBV5-4 once TGTGCCAGCAGCTTCTCCGTAACAGGGAACAATTCACCCCTCCACTTT CASSFSVTGNNSPLHF
TRBJ1-4 - TRBV28 - TGTGCCAGCAGTCGCCTGGAAAAACTGTTTTTT CASSRLEKLFF
TRBJ1-2 TRBD1 TRBV9 - TGTGCCAGCAGCGTAGGACAGGGACAGGTTGGCTACACCTTC CASSVGQGQVGYTF
TRBJ1-1 - TRBV2 - TGTGCCAGCAGAGCGGGGGCCAGAGAGAACACTGAAGCTTTCTTT CASRAGARENTEAFF
TRBJ2-1 TRBD2 TRBV5-1 - TGCGCCAGCAGCTTGTCCGGGACTAGCGGGAGGGTTGAGCAGTTCTTC CASSLSGTSGRVEQFF
TRBJ2-7 TRBD1 TRBV19 - TGTGCCAGTAGTACGACAGGGGCGACCCACGAGCAGTACTTC CASSTTGATHEQYF
TRBJ2-7 - TRBV6-5 - TGTGCCAGCAGTCGGACATGGCGAGACTACGAGCAGTACTTC CASSRTWRDYEQYF